The 21 T cell receptor beta chains listed next were all sequenced from one sample in a study of cytomegalovirus exposure and HLA in healthy donors. A multiplex PCR was run with 60 Vbeta primers and 13 Jbeta primers. This table comes from immunoSEQ multiplex PCR, and its TCRdb copy is limited to in-frame clones, with some not included. In the table there are about 97,000 clones, around 81% of which are singletons. The sequenced material came from PBMCs. The receptor set was obtained from a man aged 40-50 years in good health and CMV-seropositive.

The chain carries TRBV27 and TRBJ1-6, with 7 bases matching TRBD1. Germline lookup yields CDR1 MNHEY and CDR2 SMNVEV (reference sequence). CDR3 length equals 14 residues. V lost 5 bases to trimming and J lost 8 bases; unmatched junction nucleotides: 6. The CDR3 DNA reads TGTGCCAGCAGTCCCCAGACAGGGTATTCACCCCTCCACTTT. This encodes CASSPQTGYSPLHF.

The table lists this clone with a count of one. The V call is TRBV7-9, the J call TRBJ2-7; 8 bases are a match to TRBD1. The CDR3 consists of 18 residues. V was pared by 4 bases and J by 2 bases, with 16 bases of the junction left unmatched. Per the germline V gene, CDR1 is SEHNR and CDR2 is FQNEAQ (reference sequence). The CDR3 DNA is TGTGCCAGCAGCTCAGATCAGAGGGGACAGGCTACCCCCTACGAGCAGTACTTC. It is translated as CASSSDQRGQATPYEQYF.

This clone is a singleton in its sample. V and J are TRBV7-6 and TRBJ1-2, with 8 bases aligning to TRBD1. The trim removed 5 bases at V and 7 bases at J, leaving 6 bases unmatched. The germline gives CDR1 SGHVS, CDR2 FNYEAQ. The CDR3 is 13 amino acids. CDR3 residues: CASSPDRVAGYTF. CDR3 sequence (DNA): TGTGCCAGCAGCCCGGACAGGGTGGCTGGCTACACCTTC. The whole variable domain, remainder taken from reference TRBV7-6 and TRBJ1-2, is GAGVSQSPRYKVTKRGQDVALRCDPISGHVSLYWYRQALGQGPEFLTYFNYEAQQDKSGLPNDRFSAERPEGSISTLTIQRTEQRDSAMYRCASSPDRVAGYTFGSGTRLTVV.

This chain joins TRBV27 and TRBJ2-4, with D possibly being TRBD2 (6 bases). Trimming left V 0 bases short and J 4 bases short, with 13 bases between. Germline V gene data show CDR1 as MNHEY and CDR2 as SMNVEV (reference sequence). The CDR3 length is 16 residues. As DNA, the CDR3 is TGTGCCAGCAGTTTATCCCCCGGGACTCTTAAAAACATTCAGTACTTC. This translates into CASSLSPGTLKNIQYF.

This clone was seen just once. The chain is built from TRBV12-5 and TRBJ1-6; 9 nucleotides match TRBD1. Germline assignment: CDR1 LGHNT and CDR2 FRNRAP. The J segment lost 14 bases and the V segment lost 5 bases, leaving 10 bases of the junction unmatched. The CDR3 loop spans 14 amino acids. The CDR3: CASGRDRETSTLHF. The CDR3 nucleotides read TGTGCTAGTGGTAGGGACAGGGAAACGTCGACCCTCCACTTT.

The chain has TRBV6-5 and TRBJ2-2; D possibly corresponds to TRBD1 (6 bases). The CDR3 is 15 residues long. CDR1 is MNHEY and CDR2 is SVGAGI in the germline V gene. V was cut by 0 bases and J by 4 bases, with 9 bases left in between. The CDR3 DNA sequence: TGTGCCAGCAGTTACTCAGCAGGGGTCACCGGGGAGCTGTTTTTT. This encodes CASSYSAGVTGELFF.

In this sample, this clone turned up a few times. The chain carries TRBV9 and TRBJ1-3; D perhaps matches TRBD1 (5 bases). CDR1 is SGDLS and CDR2 is YYNGEE in the germline V gene. V was trimmed by 3 bases and J by 2 bases, leaving 15 bases between them. CDR3 length: 16 amino acids. The CDR3 protein is CASSGGDHGPGNTIYF. CDR3 DNA sequence: TGTGCCAGCAGCGGCGGGGACCACGGGCCTGGAAACACCATATATTTT.

The chain combines TRBV10-3 with TRBJ2-1, with a weak D call TRBD1 (5 bases). The V and J ends lost 6 bases and 3 bases respectively, with 15 bases between them. The CDR3 is 15 residues long. Germline lookup yields CDR1 ENHRY and CDR2 SYGVKD. The CDR3 spells CAISEQVGLYNEQFF. Written as DNA, the CDR3 is TGTGCCATCAGCGAACAGGTGGGGCTCTACAATGAGCAGTTCTTC.

CDR3 nucleotide sequence: TGTGCCATCAGTGAGTACACGACAGATACGCAGTATTTT. Its translation: CAISEYTTDTQYF. J is TRBJ2-3 and V is TRBV10-3; D unclear. The germline V gene encodes CDR1 ENHRY and CDR2 SYGVKD. This CDR3 has 13 residues. V lost 1 base and J 3 bases, leaving 5 bases between the germline ends.

The chain is built from TRBV19 and TRBJ2-5; TRBD1 matches at 7 bases. J was trimmed by 2 bases and V by 3 bases; bases with no gene match: 6. The CDR3 totals 15 residues. Per the germline V gene, CDR1 is LNHDA and CDR2 is SQIVND (reference sequence). CDR3 protein: CASSIDRERQETQYF. CDR3 coding DNA: TGTGCCAGTAGTATCGACAGGGAACGGCAAGAGACCCAGTACTTC.

The CDR3 DNA sequence: TGTGCCAGCAGCTTAGTCATAGGGGCGACCTACGAGCAGTACTTC. It encodes CASSLVIGATYEQYF. The chain recombines TRBV7-9 with TRBJ2-7; TRBD1 might be the D (5 bases). The CDR3 length is 15 residues. Germline loops: CDR1 SEHNR, CDR2 FQNEAQ (reference sequence). V was cut by 1 base and J by 2 bases, with 12 bases left in between.

This rearrangement joins TRBV2 to TRBJ2-7, with TRBD1 matching over 9 bases. The CDR3 loop spans 14 amino acids. The ends lost 8 bases at V and 3 bases at J; junction bases unmatched: 8. CDR1 SNHLY and CDR2 FYNNEI come from the germline V gene. The CDR3 nucleotides are TGTGCCAGCGGTGTAGGGACAGGGCACTACGAGCAGTACTTC. Translation: CASGVGTGHYEQYF.

This clone is a singleton in its sample. This chain links TRBV4-1 with TRBJ2-3; TRBD1 is a possible D gene (6 bases). The CDR3 contains 17 residues. Between the trimmed V and J ends, which lost 4 bases and 0 bases, there was a span of 17 bases. CDR1 is MGHRA and CDR2 is YSYEKL in the germline V gene. This CDR3 is CASSRVPLTGSTDTQYF. The CDR3 coding sequence is TGCGCCAGCAGCCGAGTTCCTCTGACAGGTAGCACAGATACGCAGTATTTT.

The rearrangement links TRBV20-1 to TRBJ2-1; D not certain. Trimming pared 5 bases from V and 6 bases from J, leaving 8 bases between. CDR1 and CDR2 (germline): DFQATT, SNEGSKA (reference sequence). The CDR3 has 11 residues. CDR3 coding DNA: TGCAGTGCTTGGCTTCTCAATGAGCAGTTCTTC. Protein product: CSAWLLNEQFF.

The chain is built from TRBV10-3 and TRBJ2-3; D is perhaps TRBD2 (5 bases). Trimming stripped 6 bases from V and 2 bases from J, with 12 bases between. Germline V CDR1 and CDR2: ENHRY, SYGVKD. This CDR3 is built from 14 residues. CDR3 amino acids: CAIRPGGLTDTQYF. The CDR3 nucleotides read TGTGCCATCAGGCCAGGCGGGCTCACAGATACGCAGTATTTT.

The genes are TRBV5-1 and TRBJ1-2; TRBD1 matches at 10 bases. The germline V gene encodes CDR1 SGHRS and CDR2 YFSETQ. The CDR3 is 16 residues long. J was trimmed by 5 bases and V by 4 bases; bases with no gene match: 11. CDR3 loop: CASSPFGPGQGYGYTF. The CDR3 bases are TGCGCCAGCAGCCCTTTCGGGCCGGGACAGGGGTATGGCTACACCTTC. Full variable domain (outside the CDR3, taken from reference TRBV5-1 and TRBJ1-2): KAGVTQTPRYLIKTRGQQVTLSCSPISGHRSVSWYQQTPGQGLQFLFEYFSETQRNKGNFPGRFSGRQFSNSRSEMNVSTLELGDSALYLCASSPFGPGQGYGYTFGSGTRLTVV.

V is TRBV28 and J is TRBJ2-3; the D gene is possibly TRBD1 (5 bases). CDR1 is MDHEN, CDR2 SYDVKM, per germline. The V and J ends lost 7 bases and 0 bases respectively, with 14 bases between them. The CDR3 sequence is 15 residues long. The DNA of the CDR3 is TGTGCCAGCACCCAGGGTACGACTAGCACAGATACGCAGTATTTT. This sequence encodes CASTQGTTSTDTQYF. The full variable domain, completed using reference TRBV28 and TRBJ2-3, is DVKVTQSSRYLVKRTGEKVFLECVQDMDHENMFWYRQDPGLGLRLIYFSYDVKMKEKGDIPEGYSVSREKKERFSLILESASTNQTSMYLCASTQGTTSTDTQYFGPGTRLTVL.

The V gene is TRBV9, the J gene TRBJ1-1; 9 bases are shared with TRBD1. Germline V gene data show CDR1 as SGDLS and CDR2 as YYNGEE. V lost 0 bases and J lost 5; bases outside the gene matches: 2. The CDR3 runs to 14 residues. The CDR3: CASSVVTGGTEAFF. The CDR3 DNA reads TGTGCCAGCAGCGTAGTGACAGGGGGTACTGAAGCTTTCTTT.

CDR3 sequence reads: CASSFGNPGQGNGYTF. CDR3 sequence (DNA): TGTGCCAGCAGCTTTGGTAACCCTGGACAGGGGAATGGCTACACCTTC. This chain joins TRBV5-4 and TRBJ1-2; TRBD1 aligns across 9 bases. The V gene's germline CDR1 is SGHNT and CDR2 YYREEE (reference sequence). The length of the CDR3 is 16 residues. J gave up 6 bases and V 2 bases, and 11 bases lay outside the gene matches.

The rearrangement uses TRBV5-1 and TRBJ2-1; D is uncertain. Germline V gene sequence: CDR1 SGHRS, CDR2 YFSETQ. With 0 bases removed from V and 7 bases from J, the gap between germline ends came to 14 bases. The CDR3 is 15 residues long. Here the CDR3 DNA reads TGCGCCAGCAGCTTGGCTGCAGTGACTGGTAATGAGCAGTTCTTC. It is translated as CASSLAAVTGNEQFF.

The chain joins TRBV7-9 to TRBJ1-5; D gene ambiguous. The V end lost 2 bases, the J end lost 5 bases, and 7 bases lay between the germline ends. The CDR3 totals 13 residues. Germline V gene sequence: CDR1 SEHNR, CDR2 FQNEAQ (reference sequence). The CDR3 loop reads CASSLKGDQPQHF. In nucleotides, the CDR3 is TGTGCCAGCAGCTTAAAGGGAGATCAGCCCCAGCATTTT.